The T cell receptor beta chain described here comes from a study of T-cell memory formation after mild COVID-19. Germline V lookup: CDR1 DFQATT, CDR2 SNEGSKA (reference sequence). The CDR3 extends over 11 amino acids. Each CDR3 protein gets one entry after TCRdb re-called the 5' RACE reads with MiXCR. The sample carries a few hundred thousand distinct CDR3 sequences, roughly 24% recorded once. A few counts support this clonotype. Sequenced material: PBMCs or a T cell subset sorted from them (not recorded which). This TCR was recovered from an adult woman who had mild COVID-19 (a few samples of this study predate the infection). Cell type and time point are not known. V is TRBV20-1 and J is TRBJ1-1, with D perhaps TRBD1 (5 bases). The CDR3 bases are TGCAGAGACCAGGGTAACACTGAAGCTTTCTTT. This gives the protein CRDQGNTEAFF.